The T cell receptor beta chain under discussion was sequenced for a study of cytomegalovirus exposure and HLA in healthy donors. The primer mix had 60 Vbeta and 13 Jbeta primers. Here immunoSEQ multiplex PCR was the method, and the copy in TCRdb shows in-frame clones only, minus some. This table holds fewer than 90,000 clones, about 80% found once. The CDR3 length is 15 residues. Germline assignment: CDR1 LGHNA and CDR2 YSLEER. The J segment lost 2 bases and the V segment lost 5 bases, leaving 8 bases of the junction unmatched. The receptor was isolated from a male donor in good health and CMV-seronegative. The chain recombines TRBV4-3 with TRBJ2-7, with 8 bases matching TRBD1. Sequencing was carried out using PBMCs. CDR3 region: CASSLGQGGAYEQYF. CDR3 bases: TGCGCCAGCAGCTTAGGACAGGGTGGAGCCTACGAGCAGTACTTC.